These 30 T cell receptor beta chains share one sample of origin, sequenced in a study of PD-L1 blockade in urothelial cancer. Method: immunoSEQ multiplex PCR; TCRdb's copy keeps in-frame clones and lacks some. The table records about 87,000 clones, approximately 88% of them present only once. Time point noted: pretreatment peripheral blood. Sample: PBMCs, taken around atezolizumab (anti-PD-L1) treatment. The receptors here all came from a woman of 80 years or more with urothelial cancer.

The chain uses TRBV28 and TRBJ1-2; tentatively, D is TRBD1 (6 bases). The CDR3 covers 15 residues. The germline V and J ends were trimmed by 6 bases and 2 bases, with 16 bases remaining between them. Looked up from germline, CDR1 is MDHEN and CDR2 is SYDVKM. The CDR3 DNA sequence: TGTGCCAGCAGCCAGTATATCACAGGGAACTATGGCTACACCTTC. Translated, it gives CASSQYITGNYGYTF.

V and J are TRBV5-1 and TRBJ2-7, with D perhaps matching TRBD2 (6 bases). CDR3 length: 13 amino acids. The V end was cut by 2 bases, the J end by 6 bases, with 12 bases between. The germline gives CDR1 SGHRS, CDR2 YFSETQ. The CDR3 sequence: CASSFYGGAEQYF. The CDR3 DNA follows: TGCGCCAGCAGCTTTTACGGGGGTGCCGAGCAGTACTTC.

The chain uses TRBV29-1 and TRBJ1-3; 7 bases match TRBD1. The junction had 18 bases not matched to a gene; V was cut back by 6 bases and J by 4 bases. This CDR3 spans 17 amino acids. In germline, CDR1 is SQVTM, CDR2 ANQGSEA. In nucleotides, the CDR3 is TGCAGCGTCCTTCCAGCACAGGGGAGAGGGGCAGGAAACACCATATATTTT. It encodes CSVLPAQGRGAGNTIYF.

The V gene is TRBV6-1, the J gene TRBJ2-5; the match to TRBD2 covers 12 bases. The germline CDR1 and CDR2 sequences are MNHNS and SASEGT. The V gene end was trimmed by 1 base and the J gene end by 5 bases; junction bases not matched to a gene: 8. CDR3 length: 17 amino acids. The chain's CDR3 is CASSEGMTSGRWETQYF. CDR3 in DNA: TGTGCCAGCAGTGAAGGGATGACTAGCGGGAGATGGGAGACCCAGTACTTC.

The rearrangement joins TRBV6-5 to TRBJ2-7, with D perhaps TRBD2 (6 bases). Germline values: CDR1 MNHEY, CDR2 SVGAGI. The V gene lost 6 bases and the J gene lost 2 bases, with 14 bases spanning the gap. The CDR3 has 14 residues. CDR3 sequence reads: CASRAISGTYEQYF. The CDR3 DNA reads TGTGCCAGCAGGGCTATTAGCGGAACCTACGAGCAGTACTTC.

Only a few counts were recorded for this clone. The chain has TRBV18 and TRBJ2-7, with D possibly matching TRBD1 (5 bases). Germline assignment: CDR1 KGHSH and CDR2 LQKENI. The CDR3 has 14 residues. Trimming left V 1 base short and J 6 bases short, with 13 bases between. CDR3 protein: CASSPRNSQGEQYF. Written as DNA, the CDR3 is TGTGCCAGCTCACCACGGAACTCCCAGGGCGAGCAGTACTTC.

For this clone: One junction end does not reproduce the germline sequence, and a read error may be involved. The DNA for the CDR3 is TGCGCCTGCAGACCTGCCAGAAAAACCTACGAGCAGTACTTC. Protein sequence: CACRPARKTYEQYF. This rearrangement joins TRBV5-1 to TRBJ2-7; D gene ambiguous. Germline CDR1 reads SGHRS; CDR2 reads YFSETQ. The CDR3 consists of 14 residues.

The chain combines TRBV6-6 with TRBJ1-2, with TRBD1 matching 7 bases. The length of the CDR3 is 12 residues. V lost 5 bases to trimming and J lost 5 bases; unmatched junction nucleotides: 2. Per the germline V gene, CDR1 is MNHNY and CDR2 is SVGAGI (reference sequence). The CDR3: CASSRDRYGYTF. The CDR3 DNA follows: TGTGCCAGCAGTCGGGACAGATATGGCTACACCTTC.

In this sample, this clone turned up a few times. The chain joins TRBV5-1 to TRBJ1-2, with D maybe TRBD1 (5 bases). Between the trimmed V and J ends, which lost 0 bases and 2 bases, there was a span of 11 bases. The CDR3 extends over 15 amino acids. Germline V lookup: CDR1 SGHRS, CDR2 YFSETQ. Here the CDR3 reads CASSLVGGTNYGYTF. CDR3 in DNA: TGCGCCAGCAGCTTGGTGGGGGGGACGAACTATGGCTACACCTTC.

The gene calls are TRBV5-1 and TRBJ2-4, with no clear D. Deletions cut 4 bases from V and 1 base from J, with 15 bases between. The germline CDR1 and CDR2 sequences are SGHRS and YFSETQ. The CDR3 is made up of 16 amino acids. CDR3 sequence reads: CASSETSAVAKNIQYF. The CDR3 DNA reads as TGCGCCAGCAGCGAAACCTCGGCGGTGGCCAAAAACATTCAGTACTTC.

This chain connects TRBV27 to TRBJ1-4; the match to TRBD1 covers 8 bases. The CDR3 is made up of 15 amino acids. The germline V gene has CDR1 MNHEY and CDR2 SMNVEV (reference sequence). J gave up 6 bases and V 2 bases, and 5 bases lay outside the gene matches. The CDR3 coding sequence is TGTGCCAGCAGTTTAAGGACAGGGACGGATGAAAAACTGTTTTTT. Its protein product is CASSLRTGTDEKLFF. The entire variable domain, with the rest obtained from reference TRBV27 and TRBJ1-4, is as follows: EAQVTQNPRYLITVTGKKLTVTCSQNMNHEYMSWYRQDPGLGLRQIYYSMNVEVTDKGDVPEGYKVSRKEKRNFPLILESPSPNQTSLYFCASSLRTGTDEKLFFGSGTQLSVL.

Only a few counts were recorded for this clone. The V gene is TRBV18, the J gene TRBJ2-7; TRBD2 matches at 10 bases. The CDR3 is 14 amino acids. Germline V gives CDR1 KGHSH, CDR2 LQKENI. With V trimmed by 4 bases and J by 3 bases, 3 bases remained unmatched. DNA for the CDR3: TGTGCCAGCTCACGGACTAGCGGAAACTACGAGCAGTACTTC. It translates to CASSRTSGNYEQYF.

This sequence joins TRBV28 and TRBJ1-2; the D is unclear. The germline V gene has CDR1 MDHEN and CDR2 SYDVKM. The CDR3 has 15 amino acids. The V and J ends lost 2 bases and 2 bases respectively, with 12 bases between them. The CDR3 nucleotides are TGTGCCAGCAGTTTAGGGCTGGGTGGAAACTATGGCTACACCTTC. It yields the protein CASSLGLGGNYGYTF.

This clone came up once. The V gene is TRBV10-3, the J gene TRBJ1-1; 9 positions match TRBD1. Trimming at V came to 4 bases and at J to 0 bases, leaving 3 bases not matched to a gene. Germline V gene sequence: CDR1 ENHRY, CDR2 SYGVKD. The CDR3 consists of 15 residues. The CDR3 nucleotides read TGTGCCATCAGTGTAGGACAGGGGATGAACACTGAAGCTTTCTTT. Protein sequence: CAISVGQGMNTEAFF.

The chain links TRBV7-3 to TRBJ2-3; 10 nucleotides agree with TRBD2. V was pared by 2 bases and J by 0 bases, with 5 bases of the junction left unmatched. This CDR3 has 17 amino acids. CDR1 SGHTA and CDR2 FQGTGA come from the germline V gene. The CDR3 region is CASSLGLAGVSTDTQYF. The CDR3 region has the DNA TGTGCCAGCAGCTTAGGTCTAGCGGGAGTGAGCACAGATACGCAGTATTTT.

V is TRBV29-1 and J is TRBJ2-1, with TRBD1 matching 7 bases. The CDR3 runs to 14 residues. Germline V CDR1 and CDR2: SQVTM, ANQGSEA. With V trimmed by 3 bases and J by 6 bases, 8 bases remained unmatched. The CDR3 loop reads CSVETGLMGNEQFF. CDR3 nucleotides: TGCAGCGTTGAGACAGGGCTTATGGGCAATGAGCAGTTCTTC.

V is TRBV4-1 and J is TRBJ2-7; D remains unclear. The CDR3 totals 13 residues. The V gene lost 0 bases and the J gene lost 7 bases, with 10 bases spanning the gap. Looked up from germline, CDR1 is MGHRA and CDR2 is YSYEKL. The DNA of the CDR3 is TGCGCCAGCAGCCAAGATTTCGCGAGAGAGCAGTACTTC. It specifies CASSQDFAREQYF.

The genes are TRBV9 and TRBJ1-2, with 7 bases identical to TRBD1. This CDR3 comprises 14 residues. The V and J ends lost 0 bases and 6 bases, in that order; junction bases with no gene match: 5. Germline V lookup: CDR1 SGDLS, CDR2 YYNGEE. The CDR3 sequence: CASSVANRGDGYTF. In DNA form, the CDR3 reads TGTGCCAGCAGCGTAGCCAACAGGGGAGATGGCTACACCTTC.

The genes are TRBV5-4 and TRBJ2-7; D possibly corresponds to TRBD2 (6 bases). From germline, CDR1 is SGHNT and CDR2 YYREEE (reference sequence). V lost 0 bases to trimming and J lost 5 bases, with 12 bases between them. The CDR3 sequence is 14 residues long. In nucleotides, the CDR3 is TGTGCCAGCAGCTTGGAGACTAGTGGGGACGAGCAGTACTTC. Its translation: CASSLETSGDEQYF.

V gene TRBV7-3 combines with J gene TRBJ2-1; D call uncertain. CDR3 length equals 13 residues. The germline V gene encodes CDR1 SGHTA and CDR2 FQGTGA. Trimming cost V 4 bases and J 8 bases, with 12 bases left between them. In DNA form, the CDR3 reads TGTGCCAGCAGCTCGTCCCCCGCGGATGAGCAGTTCTTC. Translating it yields CASSSSPADEQFF.

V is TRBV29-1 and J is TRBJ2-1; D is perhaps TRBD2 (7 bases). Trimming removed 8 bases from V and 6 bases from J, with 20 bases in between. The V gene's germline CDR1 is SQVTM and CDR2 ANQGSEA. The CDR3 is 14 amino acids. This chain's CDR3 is CSLSSGGPGNEQFF. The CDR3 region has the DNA TGCAGCCTCAGCTCGGGGGGCCCGGGCAATGAGCAGTTCTTC.

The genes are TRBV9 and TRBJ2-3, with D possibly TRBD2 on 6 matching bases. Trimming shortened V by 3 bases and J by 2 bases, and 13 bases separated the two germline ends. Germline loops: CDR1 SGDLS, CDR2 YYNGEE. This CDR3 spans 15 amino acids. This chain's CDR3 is CASSDPGLYTDTQYF. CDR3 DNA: TGTGCCAGCAGCGACCCGGGACTTTACACAGATACGCAGTATTTT.

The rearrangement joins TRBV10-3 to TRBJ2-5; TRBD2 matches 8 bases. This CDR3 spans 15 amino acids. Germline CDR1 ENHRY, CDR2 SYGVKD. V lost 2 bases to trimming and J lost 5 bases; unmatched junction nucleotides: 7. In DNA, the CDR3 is TGTGCCATCAGTGAGGATGGGACTAGGGAGGAGACCCAGTACTTC. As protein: CAISEDGTREETQYF.

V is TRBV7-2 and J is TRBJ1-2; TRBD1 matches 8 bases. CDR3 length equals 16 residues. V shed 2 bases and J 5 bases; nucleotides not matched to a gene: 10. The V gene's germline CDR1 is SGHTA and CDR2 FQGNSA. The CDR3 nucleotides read TGTGCCAGCAGCTTACCCGGACAGGGTCGAGGGTATGGCTACACCTTC. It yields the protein CASSLPGQGRGYGYTF.

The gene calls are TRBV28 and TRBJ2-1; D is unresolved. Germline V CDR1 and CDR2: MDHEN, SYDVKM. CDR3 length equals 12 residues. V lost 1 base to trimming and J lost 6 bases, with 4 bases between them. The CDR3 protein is CASSLLFNEQFF. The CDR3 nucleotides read TGTGCCAGCAGTTTATTATTCAATGAGCAGTTCTTC.

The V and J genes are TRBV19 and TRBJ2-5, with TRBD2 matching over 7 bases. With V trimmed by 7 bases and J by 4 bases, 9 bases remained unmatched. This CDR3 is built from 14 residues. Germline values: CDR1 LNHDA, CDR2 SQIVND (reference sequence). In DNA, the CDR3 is TGTGCCAGTAAAATGCGGGAGTGGGGAGAGACCCAGTACTTC. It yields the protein CASKMREWGETQYF.

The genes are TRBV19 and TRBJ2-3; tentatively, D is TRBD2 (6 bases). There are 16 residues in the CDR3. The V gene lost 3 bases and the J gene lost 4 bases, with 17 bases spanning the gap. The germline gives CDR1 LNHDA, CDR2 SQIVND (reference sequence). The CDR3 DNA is TGTGCCAGTAGTATGGTTGGACGGGAGTTGTCAGATACGCAGTATTTT. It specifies CASSMVGRELSDTQYF.

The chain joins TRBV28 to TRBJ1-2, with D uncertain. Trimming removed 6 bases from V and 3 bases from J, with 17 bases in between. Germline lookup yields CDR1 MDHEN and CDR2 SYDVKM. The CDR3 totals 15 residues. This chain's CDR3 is CASSQRRHRYYGYTF. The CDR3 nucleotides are TGTGCCAGCAGCCAGAGACGACACCGTTACTATGGCTACACCTTC.

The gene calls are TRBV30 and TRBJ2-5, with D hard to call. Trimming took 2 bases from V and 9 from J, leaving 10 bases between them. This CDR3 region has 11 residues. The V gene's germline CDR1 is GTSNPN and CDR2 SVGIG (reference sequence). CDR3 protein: CAWSPETSQYF. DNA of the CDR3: TGTGCCTGGAGTCCGGAGACGTCCCAGTACTTC.

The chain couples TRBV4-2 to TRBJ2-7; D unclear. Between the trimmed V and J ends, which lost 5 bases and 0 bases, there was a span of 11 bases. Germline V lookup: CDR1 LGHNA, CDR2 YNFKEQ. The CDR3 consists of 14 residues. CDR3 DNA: TGTGCCAGCAGCTCAACAGCCAACTCCTACGAGCAGTACTTC. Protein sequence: CASSSTANSYEQYF.